The sequence of this T cell receptor beta chain was determined in a study of T cell responses to AZD1222 COVID-19 vaccine. The CDR3 sequence is 18 residues long. Germline V lookup: CDR1 MDHEN, CDR2 SYDVKM. V dropped 5 bases and J dropped 12; count of bases not matched to a gene: 19. Study conclusions and caveats: Among those given AZD1222, only six were seropositive at baseline. Elevations in Spike-specific TCR breadth and depth followed administration of two AZD1222 doses.

Data came from immunoSEQ multiplex PCR; TCRdb stores just in-frame clones and leaves some out. The sample lists approximately 130,000 clones, about 90% occurring once. In the case of this clone: Its antigen is not identified.

The sequence came from an adult in good health. The V and J genes are TRBV28 and TRBJ2-1; the match to TRBD2 covers 13 bases. Sequencing used peripheral blood, obtained on day 0 of AZD1222 vaccination. The CDR3 loop reads CASSPKGTGTSGNRGQFF. As DNA, the CDR3 is TGTGCCAGCAGTCCTAAAGGAACCGGGACTAGCGGGAATCGAGGGCAGTTCTTC.